The present T cell receptor (beta chain) was sequenced within a study of blood T cell repertoires in COVID-19. About the study: The analysed material was cDNA or gDNA that came from T cells, B-cell-depleted T cells, or PBMCs.

How the authors handled the data: The authors estimated nucleated cell counts from reference gene primer amplification. Data came from immunoSEQ multiplex PCR; TCRdb stores just in-frame clones and leaves some out. The V and J calls and clone size are taken from that table; D and trimming were inferred from the DNA. The sample lists about 150,000 clones, 65% to 90% occurring once. CDR3 length equals 14 residues. J was trimmed by 5 bases and V by 7 bases; bases with no gene match: 9. CDR1 and CDR2 from the germline V gene are MNHEY and SVGAGI. The origin of this receptor is a woman between 45 and 60 years old with acute or convalescent COVID-19. Sequencing was carried out using peripheral blood. The V call is TRBV6-5, the J call TRBJ2-5; 8 bases line up with TRBD2. This chain's CDR3 is CASTPGGAQETQYF. The CDR3 DNA sequence: TGTGCCAGCACCCCGGGGGGGGCTCAGGAGACCCAGTACTTC.